The next 20 T cell receptor beta chains were all read from a single sample in a study of blood T cell repertoires in COVID-19. Assay: immunoSEQ multiplex PCR; the TCRdb copy retains only in-frame clones and omits some. This table has over 300,000 clones, roughly 90% appearing once. The source material was PBMCs or T cells enriched from blood (not recorded which). The receptor set was obtained from a woman aged 25 to 39 with acute COVID-19.

This clone has only a few counts. This chain joins TRBV19 and TRBJ1-1; 9 bases match TRBD1. CDR1 and CDR2 (germline): LNHDA, SQIVND (reference sequence). The trim removed 2 bases at V and 11 bases at J, leaving 9 bases unmatched. This CDR3 contains 14 residues. The CDR3 here is CASSIPRWTGEAFF. CDR3 nucleotides: TGTGCCAGTAGTATACCTAGATGGACAGGGGAGGCTTTCTTT.

The rearrangement joins TRBV7-2 to TRBJ1-2; a possible D gene is TRBD1 (5 bases). CDR3 length equals 14 residues. The V gene lost 1 base and the J gene lost 3 bases, with 9 bases spanning the gap. Germline V lookup: CDR1 SGHTA, CDR2 FQGNSA. The CDR3 sequence: CASSLVTGDYGYTF. CDR3 nucleotides: TGTGCCAGCAGCTTAGTAACGGGGGACTATGGCTACACCTTC.

The V and J genes are TRBV28 and TRBJ1-6; the D gene is possibly TRBD1 (6 bases). Looked up from germline, CDR1 is MDHEN and CDR2 is SYDVKM. Deletions cut 3 bases from V and 4 bases from J, with 13 bases between. The CDR3 is made up of 16 amino acids. The CDR3 DNA reads TGTGCCAGCAGTTTGACAGGTCCAACGTATAATTCACCCCTCCACTTT. Amino acid sequence: CASSLTGPTYNSPLHF. Drawing the rest from reference TRBV28 and TRBJ1-6, the complete variable domain is DVKVTQSSRYLVKRTGEKVFLECVQDMDHENMFWYRQDPGLGLRLIYFSYDVKMKEKGDIPEGYSVSREKKERFSLILESASTNQTSMYLCASSLTGPTYNSPLHFGNGTRLTVT.

V gene TRBV24-1 combines with J gene TRBJ1-5; D unclear. The CDR3 covers 19 residues. V was cut by 4 bases and J by 2 bases, with 23 bases left in between. Germline V CDR1 and CDR2: KGHDR, SFDVKD. Here the CDR3 reads CATSDSRVLGGVGNQPQHF. The CDR3 DNA reads TGTGCCACCAGTGACTCGAGGGTACTTGGTGGGGTGGGCAATCAGCCCCAGCATTTT.

This chain connects TRBV5-8 to TRBJ2-4, with 9 bases matching TRBD1. The germline V gene has CDR1 SGHTS and CDR2 YDEGEE. V shed 6 bases, J shed 0 bases, and the junction held 7 bases outside the gene matches. This CDR3 contains 16 residues. The CDR3 DNA is TGTGCCAGCAACCTGGGACAGGGAAAAGCCAAAAACATTCAGTACTTC. Protein sequence: CASNLGQGKAKNIQYF.

This clone was seen a single time. The chain carries TRBV19 and TRBJ1-6; D is uncertain. Germline-derived CDR1 and CDR2 are LNHDA and SQIVND (reference sequence). V dropped 7 bases and J dropped 4 bases, with 14 bases sitting between them. CDR3 length equals 15 residues. DNA for the CDR3: TGTGCCAGTACCCCGGTGGGAGAGTATAATTCACCCCTCCACTTT. Encoded protein: CASTPVGEYNSPLHF.

V and J are TRBV6-5 and TRBJ2-5; TRBD2 matches at 13 bases. Trimming removed 6 bases from V and 4 bases from J; junction bases left unmatched: 5. This CDR3 spans 15 amino acids. Germline loops: CDR1 MNHEY, CDR2 SVGAGI. The CDR3 DNA reads TGTGCCAGCAGCCGTGGACTAGCGGGGGCAGAGACCCAGTACTTC. Its protein is CASSRGLAGAETQYF.

V usage is TRBV18 and J usage is TRBJ2-7, with a possible D match to TRBD1 (6 bases). CDR1 is KGHSH and CDR2 is LQKENI in the germline V gene. Trimming took off 3 bases at V and 3 bases at J, with 9 bases between the two ends. This CDR3 has 13 amino acids. CDR3 residues: CASSPDRYYEQYF. CDR3 DNA: TGTGCCAGCTCACCTGACAGGTACTACGAGCAGTACTTC.

CDR3 DNA: TGTGCCAGTAGTAAAAGACAGGTAAAGGAAAAACTGTTTTTT. Its translation is CASSKRQVKEKLFF. J is TRBJ1-4 and V is TRBV19; possibly TRBD1 for D (6 bases). V lost 4 bases to trimming and J lost 8 bases, with 14 bases between them. Germline CDR1 reads LNHDA; CDR2 reads SQIVND (reference sequence). The CDR3 totals 14 residues.

The chain links TRBV6-1 to TRBJ1-1; D uncertain. The CDR3 has 13 amino acids. Germline CDR1 is MNHNS and CDR2 is SASEGT. Trimming took 2 bases from V and 3 from J, leaving 7 bases between them. CDR3 loop: CASSELRYTEAFF. The CDR3 DNA follows: TGTGCCAGCAGTGAATTGAGGTACACTGAAGCTTTCTTT.

The J gene is TRBJ1-2, the V gene TRBV6-2 or TRBV6-3; 9 bases fit TRBD1. Losses at the gene ends were 2 bases for V and 6 bases for J; bases not matched to a gene: 7. This CDR3 region has 15 residues. Germline V gene lookup returns CDR1 MNHEY and CDR2 SVGEGT. The CDR3 spells CASSYRDRVFDGYTF. CDR3 bases: TGTGCCAGCAGTTACAGGGACAGGGTGTTCGATGGCTACACCTTC.

CDR3 sequence: CASSQDSPLNSPLHF. The CDR3 DNA reads as TGCGCCAGCAGCCAGGATTCCCCCCTAAATTCACCCCTCCACTTT. The gene calls are TRBV5-1 and TRBJ1-6; D ambiguous. The CDR3 extends over 15 amino acids. From germline, CDR1 is SGHRS and CDR2 YFSETQ. V lost 4 bases, J lost 7 bases, and 15 bases lay in between.

The chain combines TRBV19 with TRBJ2-2, with a weak D call TRBD2 (6 bases). Per germline, CDR1 LNHDA and CDR2 SQIVND (reference sequence). The germline V and J ends were trimmed by 7 bases and 6 bases, with 18 bases remaining between them. This CDR3 is built from 15 residues. The DNA of the CDR3 is TGTGCCAGTACCACGGGGCGGGGACTCTCCGGGGAGCTGTTTTTT. This translates into CASTTGRGLSGELFF.

The chain employs TRBV10-3 and TRBJ1-1; D is ambiguous. The V gene's germline CDR1 is ENHRY and CDR2 SYGVKD. The CDR3 length is 12 residues. V gave up 6 bases and J gave up 4 bases, with 9 bases separating them. Here the CDR3 DNA reads TGTGCCATCAGCACAGTACCCACTGAAGCTTTCTTT. It codes for CAISTVPTEAFF.

The sample holds one count of this clone. The J gene is TRBJ1-5, the V gene TRBV6-6; D is ambiguous. Germline V gives CDR1 MNHNY, CDR2 SVGAGI (reference sequence). Between the trimmed V and J ends, which lost 5 bases and 2 bases, there was a span of 10 bases. CDR3 length equals 14 residues. The CDR3 reads CASSPLAGNQPQHF. The CDR3 DNA reads TGTGCCAGCAGTCCCTTGGCGGGCAATCAGCCCCAGCATTTT.

This clone has just one count. V is TRBV7-9 and J is TRBJ1-2, with a possible D match to TRBD1 (6 bases). Trimming took off 0 bases at V and 3 bases at J, with 11 bases between the two ends. CDR1 is SEHNR, CDR2 FQNEAQ, per germline (reference sequence). The CDR3 spans 15 residues. Written as DNA, the CDR3 is TGTGCCAGCAGCTTAGCTGGGACACCGGACTATGGCTACACCTTC. Translating it yields CASSLAGTPDYGYTF.

The table lists this clone with a count of one. This chain joins TRBV10-2 and TRBJ2-6; the match to TRBD1 covers 7 bases. Looked up from germline, CDR1 is WSHSY and CDR2 is SAAADI. The CDR3 consists of 16 residues. V shed 6 bases, J shed 0 bases, and the junction held 5 bases outside the gene matches. The CDR3 spells CASRGTVSSGANVLTF. DNA of the CDR3: TGCGCCAGCAGGGGGACAGTGAGCTCTGGGGCCAACGTCCTGACTTTC.

The genes are TRBV6-5 and TRBJ2-1; D may be TRBD1 (6 bases). CDR1 and CDR2 from the germline V gene are MNHEY and SVGAGI. V gave up 5 bases and J gave up 4 bases, with 15 bases separating them. The CDR3 spans 15 residues. CDR3 DNA sequence: TGTGCCAGCAGTCCCGGGACACCCCAATACAATGAGCAGTTCTTC. Protein sequence: CASSPGTPQYNEQFF.

The chain uses TRBV5-8 and TRBJ1-4; the match to TRBD1 covers 7 bases. Trimming at V came to 3 bases and at J to 10 bases, leaving 9 bases not matched to a gene. CDR1 SGHTS and CDR2 YDEGEE come from the germline V gene. The CDR3 sequence is 14 residues long. CDR3 sequence reads: CASSSRQGGLKLFF. CDR3 sequence (DNA): TGTGCCAGCAGCTCCCGACAGGGAGGCTTAAAACTGTTTTTT. The full variable domain, rest sourced from reference TRBV5-8 and TRBJ1-4, is EAGVTQSPTHLIKTRGQQATLRCSPISGHTSVYWYQQALGLGLQFLLWYDEGEERNRGNFPPRFSGRQFPNYSSELNVNALELEDSALYLCASSSRQGGLKLFFGSGTQLSVL.

The chain has TRBV6-5 and TRBJ1-6, with TRBD1 matching over 11 bases. Per germline, CDR1 MNHEY and CDR2 SVGAGI. The length of the CDR3 is 13 residues. The ends lost 10 bases at V and 6 bases at J; junction bases unmatched: 2. The CDR3 coding sequence is TGTGCCATCGGACAGGGGGCTAATTCACCCCTCCACTTT. This sequence encodes CAIGQGANSPLHF.